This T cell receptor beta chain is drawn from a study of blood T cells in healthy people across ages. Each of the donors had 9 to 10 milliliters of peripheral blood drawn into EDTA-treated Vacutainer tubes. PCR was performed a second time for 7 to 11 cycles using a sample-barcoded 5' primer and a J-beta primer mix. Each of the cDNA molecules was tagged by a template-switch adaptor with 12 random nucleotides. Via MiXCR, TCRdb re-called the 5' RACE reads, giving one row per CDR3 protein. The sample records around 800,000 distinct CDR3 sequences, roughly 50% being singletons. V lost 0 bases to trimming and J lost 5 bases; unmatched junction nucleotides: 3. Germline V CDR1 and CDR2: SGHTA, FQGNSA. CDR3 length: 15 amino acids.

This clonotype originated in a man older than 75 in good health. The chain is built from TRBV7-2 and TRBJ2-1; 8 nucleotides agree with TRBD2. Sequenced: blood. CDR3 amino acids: CASSLASGTHNEQFF. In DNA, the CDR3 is TGTGCCAGCAGCTTAGCTAGCGGGACCCACAATGAGCAGTTCTTC.